The 15 T cell receptor beta chains presented below share a single source sample, sequenced in a study of shared clonotypes between healthy human individuals. Measured with immunoSEQ multiplex PCR; TCRdb has only the in-frame clones, and not every one. Among around 720,000 clones listed, around three quarters were seen once. The sequenced material came from memory CD4+ T cells sorted from blood. Noted subset: CD45RA-negative fraction. These receptors were obtained from a woman in her 30s in good health.

The chain joins TRBV5-4 to TRBJ1-1, with D possibly matching TRBD1 (5 bases). Germline V CDR1 and CDR2: SGHNT, YYREEE (reference sequence). This CDR3 is 14 amino acids long. The ends were cut back, 4 bases at V and 4 bases at J, with 14 bases in the middle. The CDR3 coding sequence is TGTGCCAGCAGCCTCCCCCGCCAGGGCACTGAAGCTTTCTTT. Encoded protein: CASSLPRQGTEAFF. Variable domain in full (rest from reference TRBV5-4 and TRBJ1-1): ETGVTQSPTHLIKTRGQQVTLRCSSQSGHNTVSWYQQALGQGPQFIFQYYREEENGRGNFPPRFSGLQFPNYSSELNVNALELDDSALYLCASSLPRQGTEAFFGQGTRLTVV.

This clone has only a few counts. The rearrangement uses TRBV30 and TRBJ2-1; D call uncertain. V lost 0 bases to trimming and J lost 4 bases, with 13 bases between them. The germline V gene has CDR1 GTSNPN and CDR2 SVGIG (reference sequence). The CDR3 contains 15 residues. Written as DNA, the CDR3 is TGTGCCTGGAGTGTAAAGGGTCTCGATTACAATGAGCAGTTCTTC. It is translated as CAWSVKGLDYNEQFF.

This clone was seen more than once but under ten times. The chain employs TRBV7-6 and TRBJ1-3, with D perhaps matching TRBD1 (6 bases). The CDR3 spans 15 residues. V lost 2 bases to trimming and J lost 1 base, with 9 bases between them. From germline, CDR1 is SGHVS and CDR2 FNYEAQ. In DNA form, the CDR3 reads TGTGCCAGCAGCTTAAGCGGACAGTCTGGAAACACCATATATTTT. Protein product: CASSLSGQSGNTIYF.

The rearrangement uses TRBV6-1 and TRBJ2-3; 11 nucleotides match TRBD2. J was trimmed by 0 bases and V by 9 bases; bases with no gene match: 5. Looked up from germline, CDR1 is MNHNS and CDR2 is SASEGT. The CDR3 is made up of 15 amino acids. The CDR3 nucleotides are TGTGCCAGACTTAGCGGGAGGGAAAGCACAGATACGCAGTATTTT. Translation: CARLSGRESTDTQYF.

The rearrangement joins TRBV28 to TRBJ2-1, with a weak D call TRBD1 (6 bases). The V gene lost 6 bases and the J gene lost 0 bases, with 15 bases spanning the gap. CDR3 length: 16 amino acids. CDR1 is MDHEN, CDR2 SYDVKM, per germline. The CDR3 loop reads CASRYDRQSSYNEQFF. The CDR3 DNA follows: TGTGCCAGCAGGTACGACAGGCAGAGCTCCTACAATGAGCAGTTCTTC.

The genes are TRBV19 and TRBJ2-7, with 10 bases matching TRBD1. V trimming: 4 bases; J trimming: 3 bases; junction bases outside the gene matches: 12. The CDR3 is 17 residues long. The germline V gene has CDR1 LNHDA and CDR2 SQIVND (reference sequence). The CDR3 loop is CASSRGTGVPPLYEQYF. CDR3 DNA: TGTGCCAGTAGTAGAGGGACAGGGGTTCCTCCTCTCTACGAGCAGTACTTC.

The CDR3 region is CASSEQGSSTDTQYF. The CDR3 DNA reads TGTGCCAGCAGTGAACAGGGGTCCAGCACAGATACGCAGTATTTT. V usage is TRBV2 and J usage is TRBJ2-3, with D possibly being TRBD1 (6 bases). In germline, CDR1 is SNHLY, CDR2 FYNNEI. This CDR3 has 15 residues. Trimming shortened V by 2 bases and J by 0 bases, and 9 bases separated the two germline ends.

This clone was seen a single time. The chain carries TRBV5-1 and TRBJ1-2; TRBD1 might be the D (5 bases). The V gene's germline CDR1 is SGHRS and CDR2 YFSETQ. CDR3 length equals 13 residues. Trimming cost V 2 bases and J 8 bases, with 13 bases left between them. The CDR3 sequence: CASSFRGGKGYTF. CDR3 nucleotide sequence: TGCGCCAGCAGCTTCCGGGGCGGGAAAGGCTACACCTTC.

The CDR3 sequence: CASISASGSPGELFF. As DNA, the CDR3 is TGTGCCAGTATCAGCGCTAGCGGGAGTCCCGGGGAGCTGTTTTTT. V and J are TRBV19 and TRBJ2-2; 10 bases match TRBD2. The CDR3 is 15 amino acids. CDR1 and CDR2 from the germline V gene are LNHDA and SQIVND (reference sequence). The V segment lost 7 bases and the J segment 6 bases; nucleotides outside the gene matches: 8.

The chain has TRBV19 and TRBJ1-4, with D unresolved. This CDR3 is built from 13 residues. V dropped 2 bases and J dropped 5 bases, with 6 bases sitting between them. The germline V gene encodes CDR1 LNHDA and CDR2 SQIVND (reference sequence). The CDR3 bases are TGTGCCAGTAGTATACGGTTAAATGAAAAACTGTTTTTT. It translates to CASSIRLNEKLFF.

The chain carries TRBV19 and TRBJ1-5, with a tentative D call TRBD1 (5 bases). The CDR3 totals 15 residues. Germline CDR1 is LNHDA and CDR2 is SQIVND (reference sequence). V lost 7 bases to trimming and J lost 6 bases, with 19 bases between them. CDR3: CASTVSPGGAQPQHF. The CDR3 DNA reads TGTGCCAGTACCGTCTCACCGGGCGGGGCTCAGCCCCAGCATTTT. The variable domain in full, with the rest retrieved from reference TRBV19 and TRBJ1-5, is DGGITQSPKYLFRKEGQNVTLSCEQNLNHDAMYWYRQDPGQGLRLIYYSQIVNDFQKGDIAEGYSVSREKKESFPLTVTSAQKNPTAFYLCASTVSPGGAQPQHFGDGTRLSIL.

The sample holds a few counts of this clone. The chain combines TRBV10-2 with TRBJ2-3; D call uncertain. CDR1 WSHSY and CDR2 SAAADI come from the germline V gene. The CDR3 spans 12 residues. V was clipped by 7 bases and J by 1 base, with 6 bases between them. Here the CDR3 reads CASKRRTDTQYF. The CDR3 nucleotides read TGCGCCAGCAAGAGGCGCACAGATACGCAGTATTTT.

The V gene is TRBV18, the J gene TRBJ2-5; 7 bases line up with TRBD1. The germline gives CDR1 KGHSH, CDR2 LQKENI. The CDR3 is 15 residues long. Trimming took 3 bases from V and 4 from J; bases not matched to a gene: 8. The CDR3: CASSPRDRERETQYF. The CDR3 DNA is TGTGCCAGCTCACCCCGGGACAGAGAAAGAGAGACCCAGTACTTC. The complete variable domain, with remaining parts taken from reference TRBV18 and TRBJ2-5, reads NAGVMQNPRHLVRRRGQEARLRCSPMKGHSHVYWYRQLPEEGLKFMVYLQKENIIDESGMPKERFSAEFPKEGPSILRIQQVVRGDSAAYFCASSPRDRERETQYFGPGTRLLVL.

This sequence joins TRBV5-1 and TRBJ1-2, with D tentatively TRBD1 (6 bases). From germline, CDR1 is SGHRS and CDR2 YFSETQ. Trimming cost V 4 bases and J 2 bases, with 12 bases left between them. This CDR3 comprises 14 residues. DNA of the CDR3: TGCGCCAGCAGCGCACCCGGGACAAACTATGGCTACACCTTC. Its translation: CASSAPGTNYGYTF.

The chain employs TRBV9 and TRBJ1-2; D is undetermined. There are 12 residues in the CDR3. CDR1 is SGDLS and CDR2 is YYNGEE in the germline V gene. Trimming took 0 bases from V and 14 from J, leaving 14 bases between them. For the CDR3, the DNA is TGTGCCAGCAGCGTAGGTGGCCTTCCCTGGACCTTC. It specifies CASSVGGLPWTF.